Listed here are 17 T cell receptor beta chains from one sample, sequenced in a study of neurological immune-mediated disorders. TCRdb re-derived calls from the 5' RACE reads in MiXCR, one entry per CDR3 protein. The sample includes under 70,000 distinct CDR3 sequences, around 5.5% of them seen just once. The material sequenced was PBMCs. These receptors all come from a woman in her thirties with multiple sclerosis.

This clonotype was observed many times. The genes are TRBV5-1 and TRBJ2-2; D may be TRBD2 (6 bases). With 0 bases removed from V and 1 base from J, the gap between germline ends came to 10 bases. The CDR3 covers 16 residues. Germline V gene lookup returns CDR1 SGHRS and CDR2 YFSETQ. CDR3 DNA sequence: TGCGCCAGCAGCTTGGAACTAGCTGAGAACACCGGGGAGCTGTTTTTT. Amino acids: CASSLELAENTGELFF. The complete variable domain, with remaining parts taken from reference TRBV5-1 and TRBJ2-2, reads KAGVTQTPRYLIKTRGQQVTLSCSPISGHRSVSWYQQTPGQGLQFLFEYFSETQRNKGNFPGRFSGRQFSNSRSEMNVSTLELGDSALYLCASSLELAENTGELFFGEGSRLTVL.

This clonotype appeared many times. The chain employs TRBV10-3 and TRBJ1-2, with D unresolved. With 3 bases removed from V and 4 bases from J, the gap between germline ends came to 9 bases. Germline loops: CDR1 ENHRY, CDR2 SYGVKD. The CDR3 covers 13 residues. The CDR3 DNA sequence: TGTGCCATCAGTGATATTGGTGGCTATGGCTACACCTTC. Protein product: CAISDIGGYGYTF.

In its sample, this clonotype was seen many times. This chain's CDR3 is CASSFDPGRPEAFF. The CDR3 nucleotides are TGTGCCAGCAGTTTCGACCCGGGGCGGCCTGAAGCTTTCTTT. The genes are TRBV12-3 or TRBV12-4 and TRBJ1-1, with D possibly being TRBD1 (5 bases). Trimming took 3 bases from V and 6 from J, leaving 14 bases between them. This CDR3 is built from 14 residues.

The rearrangement uses TRBV9 and TRBJ1-2, with D perhaps matching TRBD1 (6 bases). The V gene's germline CDR1 is SGDLS and CDR2 YYNGEE. The CDR3 totals 15 residues. Trimming removed 4 bases at V and 7 bases at J, with 20 bases between. CDR3 nucleotides: TGTGCCAGCAGCCCTCCAGGGGAGGTACTAGCTGGCTACACCTTC. Translated: CASSPPGEVLAGYTF.

This clonotype was picked up many times. This chain connects TRBV28 to TRBJ2-7, with D tentatively TRBD1 (5 bases). In germline, CDR1 is MDHEN, CDR2 SYDVKM. Trimming removed 4 bases from V and 6 bases from J, with 16 bases in between. The CDR3 covers 14 residues. DNA of the CDR3: TGTGCCAGCAGTTCATCTCTTGGGGCGACCGAGCAGTACTTC. This translates into CASSSSLGATEQYF.

This clonotype was detected many times. V usage is TRBV20-1 and J usage is TRBJ2-5; D is possibly TRBD2 (7 bases). The length of the CDR3 is 12 residues. Germline V CDR1 and CDR2: DFQATT, SNEGSKA (reference sequence). V was clipped by 6 bases and J by 5 bases, with 13 bases between them. The CDR3 reads CSAWGGRETQYF. CDR3 nucleotides: TGCAGTGCATGGGGGGGGCGGGAGACCCAGTACTTC.

In its sample, this clonotype was seen a few times. V gene TRBV20-1 combines with J gene TRBJ1-2, with D possibly being TRBD1 (5 bases). Germline loops: CDR1 DFQATT, CDR2 SNEGSKA (reference sequence). This CDR3 is built from 15 residues. Trimming pared 3 bases from V and 2 bases from J, leaving 16 bases between. DNA of the CDR3: TGCAGTGCTAGCTTCCCGGGAAAGGGGAACTATGGCTACACCTTC. Translating it yields CSASFPGKGNYGYTF.

This clonotype was picked up many times. The chain couples TRBV10-2 to TRBJ2-1; 9 bases agree with TRBD1. The germline V gene encodes CDR1 WSHSY and CDR2 SAAADI. The CDR3 has 15 amino acids. V trimming: 5 bases; J trimming: 5 bases; junction bases outside the gene matches: 7. The CDR3 loop is CASSQDRGWNNEQFF. The CDR3 nucleotides are TGCGCCAGCAGTCAGGACAGGGGATGGAACAATGAGCAGTTCTTC.

A word on this clonotype: The CDR3 carries no conserved terminal phenylalanine or tryptophan, so it likely arises from a read error. V and J are TRBV20-1 and TRBJ2-5; 7 nucleotides align to TRBD2. The junction had 6 bases not matched to a gene; V was cut back by 0 bases and J by 5 bases. Germline CDR1 is DFQATT and CDR2 is SNEGSKA (reference sequence). CDR3 length equals 14 residues. In DNA form, the CDR3 reads TGCAGTGCTAGAGATGGACTAGTCGGCGAGACCCAGTACATC. It encodes CSARDGLVGETQYI.

At least ten counts were recorded for this clonotype. The J gene is TRBJ2-3, the V gene TRBV25-1, with D hard to call. Trimming removed 5 bases at V and 0 bases at J, with 12 bases between. Germline CDR1 is MGHDK and CDR2 is SYGVNS. This CDR3 is built from 15 residues. The CDR3 sequence is CASSTPAFSTDTQYF. In nucleotides, the CDR3 is TGTGCCAGCAGTACACCAGCCTTTAGCACAGATACGCAGTATTTT.

This clonotype was detected many times. The junction differs from germline at one of its ends, possibly a read error. The gene calls are TRBV11-2 and TRBJ2-1; D is ambiguous. The CDR3 length is 13 residues. Germline CDR1 is SGHAT and CDR2 is FQNNGV. The CDR3: CASSLDLADPTRF. The CDR3 region has the DNA TGTGCCAGCAGCTTAGATCTTGCGGACCCCACCCGCTTC.

This clonotype was seen at least ten times. The CDR3 DNA is TGCAGTGCTGAGGGCGGGCGAGCGGGGGGGTCGTTGGGGGAGACCCAGTACTTC. As protein: CSAEGGRAGGSLGETQYF. The chain links TRBV20-1 to TRBJ2-5, with 10 nucleotides matching TRBD2. The CDR3 contains 18 residues. The J segment lost 5 bases and the V segment lost 5 bases, leaving 20 bases of the junction unmatched. Germline V gives CDR1 DFQATT, CDR2 SNEGSKA (reference sequence).

This clonotype was detected many times. This chain joins TRBV4-1 and TRBJ2-1, with a possible D match to TRBD2 (6 bases). Germline CDR1 and CDR2: MGHRA and YSYEKL. Trimming took 6 bases from V and 2 from J, leaving 11 bases between them. The CDR3 loop spans 14 amino acids. The CDR3 sequence is CASRPSVTYNEQFF. Here the CDR3 DNA reads TGCGCCAGCAGACCTAGCGTAACCTACAATGAGCAGTTCTTC.

This clonotype showed up many times. This chain uses TRBV6-5 with TRBJ2-2; D is undetermined. Germline V gene lookup returns CDR1 MNHEY and CDR2 SVGAGI. CDR3 length: 14 amino acids. V was cut by 3 bases and J by 4 bases, with 9 bases left in between. CDR3 in DNA: TGTGCCAGCAGTTATAAGGACCCCACCGGGGAGCTGTTTTTT. As protein: CASSYKDPTGELFF.

Ten or more counts support this clonotype. The chain couples TRBV20-1 to TRBJ2-1; TRBD1 aligns across 7 bases. Germline V gene lookup returns CDR1 DFQATT and CDR2 SNEGSKA (reference sequence). The J segment lost 4 bases and the V segment lost 3 bases, leaving 3 bases of the junction unmatched. The length of the CDR3 is 13 residues. CDR3 residues: CSARWDSYNEQFF. The CDR3 nucleotides are TGCAGTGCTAGGTGGGACAGTTACAATGAGCAGTTCTTC.

This clonotype was seen many times. The junction departs from the called germline gene at one end, perhaps through a read error. The chain uses TRBV10-2 and TRBJ1-2, with TRBD1 matching 8 bases. Looked up from germline, CDR1 is WSHSY and CDR2 is SAAADI. The CDR3 sequence is 14 residues long. CDR3 nucleotide sequence: TGCGCCAGCAGTCAGTCAGGGGGCGACTATGGCTACACCTTC. Its protein product is CASSQSGGDYGYTF.

Many counts were recorded for this clonotype. The chain carries TRBV5-1 and TRBJ1-5; tentative D call: TRBD1 (5 bases). Germline lookup yields CDR1 SGHRS and CDR2 YFSETQ. Trimming left V 4 bases short and J 7 bases short, with 18 bases between. The CDR3 has 15 amino acids. This chain's CDR3 is CASSLGEQEGQPQHF. For the CDR3, the DNA is TGCGCCAGCAGCCTGGGGGAACAGGAGGGACAGCCCCAGCATTTT. Full variable domain (rest looked up from reference TRBV5-1 and TRBJ1-5): KAGVTQTPRYLIKTRGQQVTLSCSPISGHRSVSWYQQTPGQGLQFLFEYFSETQRNKGNFPGRFSGRQFSNSRSEMNVSTLELGDSALYLCASSLGEQEGQPQHFGDGTRLSIL.